This T cell receptor beta chain was obtained from a study of spatial heterogeneity in lung cancer. Study results and limitations: Expanded alpha and beta TCR counts within tumors tracked tumor mutation counts.

Described time point: sample taken at primary tumor resection. CDR3 length: 13 amino acids. Trimming removed 4 bases at V and 13 bases at J, with 18 bases between. The V gene's germline CDR1 is SGHNT and CDR2 YYREEE (reference sequence). TCRdb independently ran MiXCR on the 5' RACE reads; one entry per CDR3 protein. The sample records roughly 5,100 distinct CDR3 sequences, roughly 8.1% being singletons. As to this clonotype: Its target is unknown.

The sequence was obtained from a male donor with early-stage non-small cell lung cancer. The chain recombines TRBV5-4 with TRBJ2-1, with D maybe TRBD2 (6 bases). The sample in question was lung tumor tissue, obtained at surgery. The CDR3 spells CASSREILASQFF. The CDR3 coding sequence is TGTGCCAGCAGCCGAGAGATACTAGCTTCACAGTTCTTC.